These 5 T cell receptor beta chains were all obtained from the same sample, sequenced in a study of Graves' ophthalmopathy and Graves' hyperthyroidism. The TCR beta CDR3 regions underwent amplification from RNA transcripts. The first round was an RT-PCR with HTBI primers, and the second round was a multiplex PCR. TCRdb re-called the multiplex PCR reads through MiXCR, storing one row per CDR3 protein. This table holds about 500,000 distinct CDR3 sequences, 35% to 45% found once. Sequencing input: peripheral blood or thyroid tissue (not recorded which). Receptors were obtained from an adult man with Graves' hyperthyroidism.

This clonotype was counted many times. The chain combines TRBV11-2 with TRBJ2-5; D is unclear. The CDR3 is made up of 11 amino acids. V lost 2 bases, J lost 5 bases, and 3 bases lay in between. The germline V gene has CDR1 SGHAT and CDR2 FQNNGV. CDR3 amino acids: CASSLFETQYF. In DNA, the CDR3 is TGTGCCAGCAGCTTATTTGAGACCCAGTACTTC.

As for this clonotype: The junction departs from the called germline gene at one end, perhaps through a read error. The rearrangement links TRBV5-1 to TRBJ2-2; a possible D gene is TRBD2 (5 bases). This CDR3 spans 13 amino acids. Germline values: CDR1 SGHRS, CDR2 YFSETQ. CDR3 sequence reads: CASSLDGAGKLFF. The DNA for the CDR3 is TGCGCCAGCAGCTTGGACGGCGCCGGGAAGCTGTTTTTT. Looking up the rest from reference TRBV5-1 and TRBJ2-2 gives the full variable domain: KAGVTQTPRYLIKTRGQQVTLSCSPISGHRSVSWYQQTPGQGLQFLFEYFSETQRNKGNFPGRFSGRQFSNSRSEMNVSTLELGDSALYLCASSLDGAGKLFFGEGSRLTVL.

On this clonotype: This may be a read error, as it is one base from a much larger clone. The CDR3 DNA sequence: TGTGCCAGCGGCCAGGGGTCCGCTGGCAATCAGCCCCAGCATTTT. Translation: CASGQGSAGNQPQHF. The V and J genes are TRBV4-2 and TRBJ1-5; D possibly corresponds to TRBD1 (6 bases). Germline V CDR1 and CDR2: LGHNA, YNFKEQ. The CDR3 consists of 15 residues.

The chain is built from TRBV6-6 and TRBJ2-5; 15 bases fit TRBD2. CDR1 and CDR2 from the germline V gene are MNHNY and SVGAGI (reference sequence). This CDR3 contains 16 residues. V dropped 6 bases and J dropped 3; count of bases not matched to a gene: 5. The CDR3 DNA sequence: TGTGCCAGCAGGGGACTAGCGGGAGGTGGTAAAGAGACCCAGTACTTC. Amino acids: CASRGLAGGGKETQYF.

The rearrangement links TRBV7-9 to TRBJ1-6; 7 positions match TRBD1. The CDR3 covers 13 residues. CDR1 SEHNR and CDR2 FQNEAQ come from the germline V gene (reference sequence). The V gene end was trimmed by 5 bases and the J gene end by 8 bases; junction bases not matched to a gene: 3. The DNA of the CDR3 is TGTGCCAGCAGCCACGACAGGGATTCACCCCTCCACTTT. It is translated as CASSHDRDSPLHF.